This T cell receptor (beta chain) is from a study of cytomegalovirus exposure and HLA in healthy donors. The germline CDR1 and CDR2 sequences are SGHRS and YFSETQ. V shed 2 bases and J 8 bases; nucleotides not matched to a gene: 9. This CDR3 spans 16 amino acids. A multiplex PCR was run with 60 Vbeta primers and 13 Jbeta primers. The table came from immunoSEQ multiplex PCR; TCRdb's copy has only in-frame clones and leaves some out. The data show fewer than 200,000 clones, more than 70% seen once. The material sequenced was PBMCs. The receptor was isolated from a woman in her forties or fifties in good health and CMV-seropositive. The chain employs TRBV5-1 and TRBJ2-1; TRBD2 agrees at 11 bases. In DNA form, the CDR3 reads TGCGCCAGCAGCTTCAGACTAGCGGGACTCAGGGATGAGCAGTTCTTC. It is translated as CASSFRLAGLRDEQFF.